The clone carrying this T cell receptor beta chain was counted ten times or more. Its antigen is unknown. Each cDNA held unique molecular identifiers, and template switching gave it a universal primer site. TCRdb recomputed calls from the 5' RACE reads with MiXCR, one row per CDR3 protein. Of about 700,000 distinct CDR3 sequences in the sample, roughly 6% were seen once. The ends lost 6 bases at V and 6 bases at J; junction bases unmatched: 2. The CDR3 is made up of 12 amino acids. The data belong to a study of identical twins. Study conclusions and caveats: The authors noted that invariant MAIT and iNKT cells could partly confound zero-insertion analyses. There was more out-of-frame TCR alpha sharing in monozygotic twins than models estimated.

Sequenced input: naive T cells sorted from blood. This sequence joins TRBV12-3 or TRBV12-4 and TRBJ2-7; 10 bases agree with TRBD1. The receptor was isolated from a man in his late teens or twenties in good health. Here the CDR3 reads CASSRTGGEQYF. In DNA, the CDR3 is TGTGCCAGCAGCAGGACAGGGGGCGAGCAGTACTTC.